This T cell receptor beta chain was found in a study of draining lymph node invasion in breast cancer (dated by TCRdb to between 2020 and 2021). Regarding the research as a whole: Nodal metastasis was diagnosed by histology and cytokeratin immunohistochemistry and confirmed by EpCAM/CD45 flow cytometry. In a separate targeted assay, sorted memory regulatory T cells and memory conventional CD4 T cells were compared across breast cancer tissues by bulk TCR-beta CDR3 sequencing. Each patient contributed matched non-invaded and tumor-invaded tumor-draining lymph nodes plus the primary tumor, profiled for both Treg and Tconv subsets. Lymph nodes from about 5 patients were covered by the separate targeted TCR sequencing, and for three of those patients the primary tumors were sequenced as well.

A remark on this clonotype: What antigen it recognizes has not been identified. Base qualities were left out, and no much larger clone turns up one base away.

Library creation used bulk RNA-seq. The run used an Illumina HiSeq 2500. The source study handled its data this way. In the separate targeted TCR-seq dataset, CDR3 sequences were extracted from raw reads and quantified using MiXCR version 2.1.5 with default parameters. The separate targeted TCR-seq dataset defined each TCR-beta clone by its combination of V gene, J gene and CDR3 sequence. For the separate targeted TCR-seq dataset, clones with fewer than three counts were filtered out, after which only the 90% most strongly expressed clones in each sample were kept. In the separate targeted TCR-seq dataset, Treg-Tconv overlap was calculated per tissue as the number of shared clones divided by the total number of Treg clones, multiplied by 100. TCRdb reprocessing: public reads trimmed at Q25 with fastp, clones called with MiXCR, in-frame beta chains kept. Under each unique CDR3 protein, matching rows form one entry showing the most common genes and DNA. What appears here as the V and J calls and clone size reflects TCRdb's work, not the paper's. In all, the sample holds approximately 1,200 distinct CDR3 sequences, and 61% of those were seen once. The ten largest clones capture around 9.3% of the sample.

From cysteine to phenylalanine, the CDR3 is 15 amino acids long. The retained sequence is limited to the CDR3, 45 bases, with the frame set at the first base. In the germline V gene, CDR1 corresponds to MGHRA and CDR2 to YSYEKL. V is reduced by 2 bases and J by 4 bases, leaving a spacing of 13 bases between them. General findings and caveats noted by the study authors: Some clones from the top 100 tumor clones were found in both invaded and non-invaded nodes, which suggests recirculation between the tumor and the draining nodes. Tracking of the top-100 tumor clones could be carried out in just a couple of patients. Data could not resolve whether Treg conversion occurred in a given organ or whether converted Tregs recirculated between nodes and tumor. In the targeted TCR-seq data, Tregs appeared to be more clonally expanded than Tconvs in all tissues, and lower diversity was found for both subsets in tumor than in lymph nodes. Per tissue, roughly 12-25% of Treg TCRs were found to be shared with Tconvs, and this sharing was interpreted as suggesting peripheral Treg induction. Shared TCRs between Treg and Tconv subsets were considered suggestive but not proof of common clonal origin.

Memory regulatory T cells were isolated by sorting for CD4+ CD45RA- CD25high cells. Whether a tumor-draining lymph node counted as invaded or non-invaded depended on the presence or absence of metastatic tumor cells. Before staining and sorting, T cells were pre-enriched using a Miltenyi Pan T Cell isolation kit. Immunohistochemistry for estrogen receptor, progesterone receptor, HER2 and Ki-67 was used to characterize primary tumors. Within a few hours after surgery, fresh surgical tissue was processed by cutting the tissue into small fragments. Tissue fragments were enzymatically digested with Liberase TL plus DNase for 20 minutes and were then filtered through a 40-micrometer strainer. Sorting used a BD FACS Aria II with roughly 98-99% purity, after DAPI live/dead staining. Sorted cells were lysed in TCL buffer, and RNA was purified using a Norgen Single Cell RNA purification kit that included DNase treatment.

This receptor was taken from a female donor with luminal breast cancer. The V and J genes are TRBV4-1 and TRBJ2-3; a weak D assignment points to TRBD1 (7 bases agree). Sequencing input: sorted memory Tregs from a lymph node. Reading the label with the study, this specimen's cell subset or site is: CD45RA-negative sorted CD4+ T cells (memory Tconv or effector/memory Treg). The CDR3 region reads CASSQQGGRPDTQYF. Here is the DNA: TGCGCCAGCAGCCAACAGGGGGGCCGGCCAGATACGCAGTATTTT.